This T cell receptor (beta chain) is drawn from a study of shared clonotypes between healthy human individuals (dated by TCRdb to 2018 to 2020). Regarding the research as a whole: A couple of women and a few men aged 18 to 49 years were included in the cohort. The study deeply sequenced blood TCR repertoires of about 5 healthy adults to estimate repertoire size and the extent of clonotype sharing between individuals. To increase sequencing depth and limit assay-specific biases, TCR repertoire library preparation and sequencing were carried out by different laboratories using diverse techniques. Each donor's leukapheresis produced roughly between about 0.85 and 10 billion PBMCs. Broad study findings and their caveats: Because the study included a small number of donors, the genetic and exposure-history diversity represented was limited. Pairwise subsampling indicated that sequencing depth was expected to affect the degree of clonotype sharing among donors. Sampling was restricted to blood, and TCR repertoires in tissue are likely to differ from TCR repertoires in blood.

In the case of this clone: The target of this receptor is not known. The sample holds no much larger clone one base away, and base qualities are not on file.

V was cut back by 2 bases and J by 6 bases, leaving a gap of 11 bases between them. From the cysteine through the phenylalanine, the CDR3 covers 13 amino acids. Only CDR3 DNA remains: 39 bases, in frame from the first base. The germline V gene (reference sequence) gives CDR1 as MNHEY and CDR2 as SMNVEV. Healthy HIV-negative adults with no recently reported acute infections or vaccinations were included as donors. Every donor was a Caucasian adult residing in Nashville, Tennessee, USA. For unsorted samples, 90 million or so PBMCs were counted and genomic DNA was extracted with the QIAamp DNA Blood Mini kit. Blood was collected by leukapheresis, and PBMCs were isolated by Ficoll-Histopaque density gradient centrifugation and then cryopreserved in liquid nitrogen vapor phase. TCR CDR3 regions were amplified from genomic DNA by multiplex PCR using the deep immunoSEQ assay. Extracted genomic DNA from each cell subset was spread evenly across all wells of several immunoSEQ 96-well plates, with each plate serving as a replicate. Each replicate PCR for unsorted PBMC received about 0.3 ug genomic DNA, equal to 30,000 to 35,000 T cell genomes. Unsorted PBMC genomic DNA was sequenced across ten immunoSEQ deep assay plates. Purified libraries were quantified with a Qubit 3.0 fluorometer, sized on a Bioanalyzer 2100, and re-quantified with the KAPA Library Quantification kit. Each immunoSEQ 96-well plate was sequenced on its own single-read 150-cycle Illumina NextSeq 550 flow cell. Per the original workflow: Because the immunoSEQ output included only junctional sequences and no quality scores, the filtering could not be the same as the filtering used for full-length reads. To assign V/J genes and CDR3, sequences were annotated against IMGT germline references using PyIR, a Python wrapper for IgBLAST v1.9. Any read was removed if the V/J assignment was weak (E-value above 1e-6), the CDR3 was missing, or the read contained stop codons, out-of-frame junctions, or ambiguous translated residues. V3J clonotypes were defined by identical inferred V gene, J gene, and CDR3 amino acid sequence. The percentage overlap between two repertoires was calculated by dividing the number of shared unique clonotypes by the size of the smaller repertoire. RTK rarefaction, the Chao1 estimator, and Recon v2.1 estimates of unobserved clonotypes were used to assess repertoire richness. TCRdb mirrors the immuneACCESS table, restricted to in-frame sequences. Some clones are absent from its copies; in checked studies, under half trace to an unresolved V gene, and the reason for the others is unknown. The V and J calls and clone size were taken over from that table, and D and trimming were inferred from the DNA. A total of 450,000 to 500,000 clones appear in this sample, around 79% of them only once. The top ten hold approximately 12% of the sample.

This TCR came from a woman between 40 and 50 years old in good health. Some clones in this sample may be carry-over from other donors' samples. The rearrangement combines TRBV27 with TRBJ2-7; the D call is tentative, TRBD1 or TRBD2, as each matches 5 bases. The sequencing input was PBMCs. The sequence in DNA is TGTGCCAGCAGTTTAGGGGGAGACGTCGAGCAGTACTTC. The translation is CASSLGGDVEQYF.